A single sample gave rise to the 24 T cell receptor beta chains below, sequenced in a study of T cell responses to AZD1222 COVID-19 vaccine. The data were produced by immunoSEQ multiplex PCR, yet TCRdb's version contains in-frame clones alone and is incomplete. The sample comprises about 180,000 clones, over 85% of which are singletons, and around 0.97% rests with the top ten. The sequences come from peripheral blood, collected 28 days after the second dose of the MenACWY control vaccine. All receptors come from an adult who received the MenACWY meningococcal vaccine as a control.

The chain recombines TRBV18 with TRBJ2-7, with TRBD1 matching 10 bases. This CDR3 contains 14 residues. Germline V gene sequence: CDR1 KGHSH, CDR2 LQKENI. The V gene end was trimmed by 1 base and the J gene end by 5 bases; junction bases not matched to a gene: 2. For the CDR3, the DNA is TGTGCCAGCTCACCACGGGACAGGGGACACGAGCAGTACTTC. It yields the protein CASSPRDRGHEQYF.

The chain joins TRBV7-9 to TRBJ1-5, with D maybe TRBD1 (5 bases). Trimming removed 1 base at V and 6 bases at J, with 7 bases between. Germline V lookup: CDR1 SEHNR, CDR2 FQNEAQ (reference sequence). This CDR3 contains 13 residues. The CDR3 spells CASSLGGGQPQHF. The CDR3 DNA follows: TGTGCCAGCAGCTTAGGGGGCGGTCAGCCCCAGCATTTT.

The chain uses TRBV29-1 and TRBJ1-1, with TRBD1 matching over 8 bases. CDR3 size: 13 residues. CDR1 and CDR2 from the germline V gene are SQVTM and ANQGSEA. V lost 4 bases, J lost 5 bases, and 6 bases stayed unmatched. DNA for the CDR3: TGCAGCGTTGTCCAGGGGGCGGTTACTGAAGCTTTCTTT. Translated: CSVVQGAVTEAFF.

The chain joins TRBV28 to TRBJ1-3; 9 nucleotides agree with TRBD1. J gave up 8 bases and V 2 bases, and 4 bases lay outside the gene matches. The length of the CDR3 is 14 residues. The germline V gene has CDR1 MDHEN and CDR2 SYDVKM. The CDR3 spells CASSLTGGAYTIYF. In DNA, the CDR3 is TGTGCCAGCAGTTTAACAGGGGGCGCATACACCATATATTTT. Together with reference TRBV28 and TRBJ1-3, the CDR3 gives the full variable domain: DVKVTQSSRYLVKRTGEKVFLECVQDMDHENMFWYRQDPGLGLRLIYFSYDVKMKEKGDIPEGYSVSREKKERFSLILESASTNQTSMYLCASSLTGGAYTIYFGEGSWLTVV.

Points on this clone: Other DNA sequences within the sample encode an identical CDR3. This chain uses TRBV7-2 with TRBJ1-1; D possibly corresponds to TRBD1 (5 bases). CDR1 and CDR2 from the germline V gene are SGHTA and FQGNSA. V was cut by 5 bases and J by 5 bases, with 12 bases left in between. The CDR3 contains 13 residues. This CDR3 reads CASSPGRGTEAFF. DNA of the CDR3: TGTGCCAGCAGCCCGGGCCGGGGGACTGAAGCTTTCTTT. The full variable domain, with the rest looked up from reference TRBV7-2 and TRBJ1-1, is GAGVSQSPSNKVTEKGKDVELRCDPISGHTALYWYRQSLGQGLEFLIYFQGNSAPDKSGLPSDRFSAERTGGSVSTLTIQRTQQEDSAVYLCASSPGRGTEAFFGQGTRLTVV.

The chain uses TRBV30 and TRBJ1-2; possible D gene TRBD1, 5 bases. Trimming stripped 0 bases from V and 0 bases from J, with 11 bases between. The germline CDR1 and CDR2 sequences are GTSNPN and SVGIG (reference sequence). This CDR3 has 15 amino acids. CDR3 loop: CAWSVRGNTNYGYTF. In DNA, the CDR3 is TGTGCCTGGAGTGTACGGGGGAATACTAACTATGGCTACACCTTC. The variable domain in full, completed from reference TRBV30 and TRBJ1-2, reads SQTIHQWPATLVQPVGSPLSLECTVEGTSNPNLYWYRQAAGRGLQLLFYSVGIGQISSEVPQNLSASRPQDRQFILSSKKLLLSDSGFYLCAWSVRGNTNYGYTFGSGTRLTVV.

The V and J genes are TRBV5-6 and TRBJ1-2; 7 positions match TRBD1. V lost 3 bases, J lost 8 bases, and 7 bases stayed unmatched. Looked up from germline, CDR1 is SGHDT and CDR2 is YYEEEE. CDR3 length equals 13 residues. DNA for the CDR3: TGTGCCAGCAGCTCGGTCCAGGGGGACGGCTACACCTTC. Protein product: CASSSVQGDGYTF. Variable domain in full (rest from reference TRBV5-6 and TRBJ1-2): DAGVTQSPTHLIKTRGQQVTLRCSPKSGHDTVSWYQQALGQGPQFIFQYYEEEERQRGNFPDRFSGHQFPNYSSELNVNALLLGDSALYLCASSSVQGDGYTFGSGTRLTVV.

This sequence joins TRBV30 and TRBJ1-6; D remains ambiguous. Germline V gives CDR1 GTSNPN, CDR2 SVGIG (reference sequence). V was clipped by 0 bases and J by 0 bases, with 15 bases between them. The CDR3 consists of 18 residues. In nucleotides, the CDR3 is TGTGCCTGGAGTGTACCAGTGGGGTCCCGCTCCTATAATTCACCCCTCCACTTT. Its protein is CAWSVPVGSRSYNSPLHF.

This chain connects TRBV6-5 to TRBJ1-1; TRBD1 aligns across 7 bases. CDR1 is MNHEY, CDR2 SVGAGI, per germline. V was pared by 1 base and J by 7 bases, with 12 bases of the junction left unmatched. The CDR3 covers 16 residues. The DNA for the CDR3 is TGTGCCAGCAGTTACTTGGGCCAGGGGGTACGGGTTGAAGCTTTCTTT. Protein product: CASSYLGQGVRVEAFF.

This clone was observed a few times. The chain links TRBV6-5 to TRBJ2-1; D is unclear. This CDR3 has 11 amino acids. Germline-derived CDR1 and CDR2 are MNHEY and SVGAGI. V lost 8 bases and J 9 bases, leaving 11 bases between the germline ends. CDR3 nucleotides: TGTGCCAGCTCTTCAGTCGGTGAGCAGTTCTTC. This gives the protein CASSSVGEQFF.

Comment on this clone: At the DNA level, this CDR3 is encoded by other sequences in the same sample as well. The chain employs TRBV7-2 and TRBJ1-6; no definite D call. CDR1 is SGHTA, CDR2 FQGNSA, per germline. CDR3 size: 15 residues. Trimming left V 1 base short and J 0 bases short, with 4 bases between. CDR3 nucleotides: TGTGCCAGCAGCTTAGGGAGCTCCTATAATTCACCCCTCCACTTT. Amino acids: CASSLGSSYNSPLHF.

CDR3 loop: CASSLIGINEKLFF. The DNA for the CDR3 is TGTGCCAGCAGCTTAATAGGAATTAATGAAAAACTGTTTTTT. The chain uses TRBV7-2 and TRBJ1-4; unclear D gene. The CDR3 is 14 amino acids. The germline CDR1 and CDR2 sequences are SGHTA and FQGNSA. The ends were cut back, 2 bases at V and 4 bases at J, with 8 bases in the middle.

The genes are TRBV29-1 and TRBJ1-1; D not certain. Germline values: CDR1 SQVTM, CDR2 ANQGSEA. Trimming left V 4 bases short and J 4 bases short, with 10 bases between. The CDR3 totals 12 residues. The CDR3 protein is CSVVYMGTEAFF. CDR3 coding DNA: TGCAGCGTTGTATATATGGGCACTGAAGCTTTCTTT.

The V call is TRBV7-3, the J call TRBJ2-2, with D tentatively TRBD2 (6 bases). CDR3 length equals 15 residues. The V and J ends lost 6 bases and 0 bases respectively, with 11 bases between them. Germline V CDR1 and CDR2: SGHTA, FQGTGA. DNA for the CDR3: TGTGCCAGCAGGAGTCCGGGGGCGAACACCGGGGAGCTGTTTTTT. Protein product: CASRSPGANTGELFF.

The rearrangement links TRBV4-3 to TRBJ1-1; possible D gene TRBD1, 6 bases. Germline V gene lookup returns CDR1 LGHNA and CDR2 YSLEER. This CDR3 spans 14 amino acids. Trimming pared 3 bases from V and 2 bases from J, leaving 10 bases between. The CDR3, as DNA: TGCGCCAGCAGCCAGGGGGGCTCAAACACTGAAGCTTTCTTT. As protein: CASSQGGSNTEAFF.

This clone has only one observation. The rearrangement joins TRBV7-6 to TRBJ1-5, with D possibly TRBD1 on 6 matching bases. In germline, CDR1 is SGHVS, CDR2 FNYEAQ. V lost 5 bases and J 5 bases, leaving 25 bases between the germline ends. This CDR3 contains 18 residues. CDR3 region: CASSARGTSDPFYQPQHF. The CDR3 DNA reads as TGTGCCAGCAGCGCGCGGGGGACATCCGACCCGTTCTATCAGCCCCAGCATTTT. The full variable domain, rest sourced from reference TRBV7-6 and TRBJ1-5, is GAGVSQSPRYKVTKRGQDVALRCDPISGHVSLYWYRQALGQGPEFLTYFNYEAQQDKSGLPNDRFSAERPEGSISTLTIQRTEQRDSAMYRCASSARGTSDPFYQPQHFGDGTRLSIL.

This clone was counted once. The genes are TRBV3-1 (or the pseudogene TRBV3-2) and TRBJ1-1, with D possibly TRBD1 on 6 matching bases. In germline, CDR1 is LGHDT, CDR2 YNNKEL (reference sequence). V lost 4 bases, J lost 11 bases, and 17 bases lay in between. This CDR3 comprises 13 residues. CDR3 amino acids: CASSRSGGSGAFF. The CDR3 DNA reads as TGTGCCAGCAGCCGTTCTGGGGGCTCTGGTGCTTTCTTT.

The chain combines TRBV28 with TRBJ1-3; possibly TRBD1 for D (5 bases). Germline CDR1 is MDHEN and CDR2 is SYDVKM. V was shortened by 10 bases and J by 4 bases, with 20 bases between the two germline ends. The CDR3 totals 15 residues. CDR3 loop: CATHPSGMAGNTIYF. Here the CDR3 DNA reads TGTGCCACCCACCCCTCAGGGATGGCGGGAAACACCATATATTTT.

The V gene is TRBV2, the J gene TRBJ1-6; a possible D gene is TRBD1 (6 bases). V lost 7 bases and J lost 10, with 20 bases in between. The V gene's germline CDR1 is SNHLY and CDR2 FYNNEI. The CDR3 is made up of 15 amino acids. CDR3 nucleotides: TGTGCCAGCACCCCAAGGGGGGACCCGGGGTCACCCCTCCACTTT. Protein product: CASTPRGDPGSPLHF. The full variable domain, with the rest looked up from reference TRBV2 and TRBJ1-6, is EPEVTQTPSHQVTQMGQEVILRCVPISNHLYFYWYRQILGQKVEFLVSFYNNEISEKSEIFDDQFSVERPDGSNFTLKIRSTKLEDSAMYFCASTPRGDPGSPLHFGNGTRLTVT.

The CDR3 DNA follows: TGTGCCACCAGTGAGGCCGAAAAGCCACTGAGTCGTCAGTATTTT. Protein: CATSEAEKPLSRQYF. The rearrangement joins TRBV24-1 to TRBJ2-3; no clear D. V lost 4 bases, J lost 12 bases, and 22 bases lay in between. Per germline, CDR1 KGHDR and CDR2 SFDVKD. This CDR3 is built from 15 residues.

V gene TRBV4-1 combines with J gene TRBJ1-2; possibly TRBD1 for D (5 bases). CDR3 length: 14 residues. Per the germline V gene, CDR1 is MGHRA and CDR2 is YSYEKL. The ends were cut back, 1 base at V and 6 bases at J, with 12 bases in the middle. The CDR3 region is CASSQGGRENGYTF. The CDR3 DNA follows: TGCGCCAGCAGCCAAGGCGGCAGGGAGAATGGCTACACCTTC.

Regarding this clone: The same CDR3 can be traced to other DNA sequences in this sample. The chain employs TRBV20-1 and TRBJ1-1; no clear D. The V gene lost 3 bases and the J gene lost 1 base, with 3 bases spanning the gap. Germline CDR1 and CDR2: DFQATT and SNEGSKA (reference sequence). The CDR3 has 11 amino acids. CDR3 in amino acids: CSASRNTEAFF. The CDR3 coding sequence is TGCAGTGCTAGCCGGAACACTGAAGCTTTCTTT.

The chain recombines TRBV6-6 with TRBJ1-5; 8 bases agree with TRBD1. The germline gives CDR1 MNHNY, CDR2 SVGAGI (reference sequence). The V segment lost 6 bases and the J segment 6 bases; nucleotides outside the gene matches: 13. The CDR3 extends over 16 amino acids. The DNA for the CDR3 is TGTGCCAGCAGCGACCCTCAATTGACAGGGGTTCAGCCCCAGCATTTT. Amino acids: CASSDPQLTGVQPQHF.

The chain has TRBV15 and TRBJ2-3; no firm D call. With 4 bases removed from V and 2 bases from J, the gap between germline ends came to 7 bases. The CDR3 length is 13 residues. Germline assignment: CDR1 LNHNV and CDR2 YYDKDF (reference sequence). As DNA, the CDR3 is TGTGCCACCAGCACCTGGGTCACAGATACGCAGTATTTT. It yields the protein CATSTWVTDTQYF. Together with reference TRBV15 and TRBJ2-3, the CDR3 gives the full variable domain: DAMVIQNPRYQVTQFGKPVTLSCSQTLNHNVMYWYQQKSSQAPKLLFHYYDKDFNNEADTPDNFQSRRPNTSFCFLDIRSPGLGDTAMYLCATSTWVTDTQYFGPGTRLTVL.